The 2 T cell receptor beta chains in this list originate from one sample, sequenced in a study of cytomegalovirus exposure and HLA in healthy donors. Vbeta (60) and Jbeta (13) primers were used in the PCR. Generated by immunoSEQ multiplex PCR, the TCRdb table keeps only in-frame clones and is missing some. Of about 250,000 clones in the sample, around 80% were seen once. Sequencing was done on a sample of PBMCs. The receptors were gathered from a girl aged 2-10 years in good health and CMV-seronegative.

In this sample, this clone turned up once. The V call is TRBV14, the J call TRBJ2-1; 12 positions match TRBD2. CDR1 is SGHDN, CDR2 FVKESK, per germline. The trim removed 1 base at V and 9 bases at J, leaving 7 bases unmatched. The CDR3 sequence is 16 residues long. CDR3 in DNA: TGTGCCAGCAGCCAAGTAACTAGCGGGAGGTTCAGTGAGCAGTTCTTC. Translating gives CASSQVTSGRFSEQFF.

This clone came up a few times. CDR3 in DNA: TGTGCCAGCAGTTTACAGGGGGCCGGCTACGAGCAGTACTTC. This codes for CASSLQGAGYEQYF. This sequence joins TRBV6-5 and TRBJ2-7, with 9 positions matching TRBD1. V shed 4 bases, J shed 3 bases, and the junction held 4 bases outside the gene matches. This CDR3 is 14 amino acids long. Germline lookup yields CDR1 MNHEY and CDR2 SVGAGI.